The rows below give T cell receptor beta chains drawn from one sample of a study of blood T cell repertoires in COVID-19. Profiling relied on immunoSEQ multiplex PCR, and the TCRdb table lists in-frame clones only, not all of them. This table holds some 400,000 clones, 70% to 85% found once. Sequencing input: peripheral blood. These receptors were obtained from a human donor with acute or convalescent COVID-19. The donor label of this sample is uncertain. The CDR3 runs from the conserved cysteine through the conserved F or W. The order of the fields is clone size, J gene, D gene, V gene, CDR3 protein, CDR3 DNA. D genes are given only for firm matches. Clone size is not always given. Where it is, it says once, few, many or a class for expanded clones.

size: -
J: TRBJ2-4
D: TRBD1
V: TRBV12-3/TRBV12-4
CDR3: CASSPDRGNIQYF
DNA: TGTGCCAGCAGTCCGGACAGGGGGAACATTCAGTACTTC

size: -
J: TRBJ1-2
D: -
V: TRBV3-1/TRBV3-2
CDR3: CASSPLVTGYYGYTF
DNA: TGTGCCAGCAGCCCGCTAGTAACAGGGTACTATGGCTACACCTTC

size: -
J: TRBJ1-2
D: -
V: TRBV5-4
CDR3: CASFGDAYGYTF
DNA: TGTGCCTCATTCGGGGATGCCTATGGCTACACCTTC

size: once
J: TRBJ2-5
D: -
V: TRBV5-5
CDR3: CASSFGGQETQYF
DNA: TGTGCCAGCAGCTTTGGGGGGCAAGAGACCCAGTACTTC

size: -
J: TRBJ2-2
D: -
V: TRBV19
CDR3: CASSSLQGGTGELFF
DNA: TGTGCCAGTAGTAGCCTACAGGGAGGGACCGGGGAGCTGTTTTTT

size: -
J: TRBJ2-7
D: -
V: TRBV4-1
CDR3: CASSQEASSWEQYF
DNA: TGCGCCAGCAGCCAGGAGGCGAGCTCCTGGGAGCAGTACTTC

size: -
J: TRBJ1-1
D: -
V: TRBV7-9
CDR3: CASSLLARYTEAFF
DNA: TGTGCCAGCAGCTTATTAGCACGGTACACTGAAGCTTTCTTT

size: -
J: TRBJ1-5
D: TRBD1
V: TRBV7-9
CDR3: CASSLQPGQGQYNQPQHF
DNA: TGTGCCAGCAGCTTGCAACCGGGACAGGGACAATACAATCAGCCCCAGCATTTT

size: -
J: TRBJ2-7
D: TRBD2
V: TRBV10-2
CDR3: CATRLAGVYEQYF
DNA: TGCGCCACCCGACTAGCGGGAGTCTACGAGCAGTACTTC

size: -
J: TRBJ2-7
D: TRBD1
V: TRBV6-5
CDR3: CASVRQQGLGEQYF
DNA: TGTGCCAGCGTCCGGCAACAGGGGCTTGGCGAGCAGTACTTC

size: -
J: TRBJ2-7
D: TRBD1
V: TRBV15
CDR3: CATSRGGSGTGSYEQYF
DNA: TGTGCCACCAGCAGAGGTGGGTCCGGGACAGGGTCCTACGAGCAGTACTTC

size: -
J: TRBJ2-3
D: TRBD2
V: TRBV3-1/TRBV3-2
CDR3: CASSQASGSLSTDTQYF
DNA: TGTGCCAGCAGCCAGGCTAGCGGAAGCCTTAGCACAGATACGCAGTATTTT

size: -
J: TRBJ1-4
D: -
V: TRBV5-4
CDR3: CASSIDRRSEKLFF
DNA: TGTGCCAGCAGCATCGACAGGCGAAGTGAAAAACTGTTTTTT

size: -
J: TRBJ1-2
D: -
V: TRBV27
CDR3: CASSSSLAGLNYGYTF
DNA: TGTGCCAGCAGCTCTTCGTTAGCAGGGCTTAACTATGGCTACACCTTC

size: -
J: TRBJ2-7
D: -
V: TRBV6-2/TRBV6-3
CDR3: CASSRGQATLREQYF
DNA: TGTGCCAGCAGCCGGGGGCAGGCCACCTTACGAGAGCAGTACTTC

size: once
J: TRBJ2-1
D: -
V: TRBV24-1
CDR3: CATSDFGTEQFF
DNA: TGTGCCACCAGTGATTTTGGGACAGAGCAGTTCTTC

size: few
J: TRBJ1-6
D: -
V: TRBV19
CDR3: CASSMLGRRDSPLHF
DNA: TGTGCCAGTAGTATGTTAGGGAGAAGGGATTCACCCCTCCACTTT

size: -
J: TRBJ1-6
D: -
V: TRBV7-2
CDR3: CASSLALGQGSPLHF
DNA: TGTGCCAGCAGCTTAGCGCTGGGGCAGGGATCACCCCTCCACTTT

size: once
J: TRBJ1-2
D: -
V: TRBV5-5
CDR3: CASSLDGARVNGYTF
DNA: TGTGCCAGCAGCTTGGATGGGGCCCGAGTGAATGGCTACACCTTC

size: -
J: TRBJ1-5
D: -
V: TRBV6-5
CDR3: CASNIGGGGNQPQHF
DNA: TGTGCCAGCAATATCGGTGGGGGGGGGAATCAGCCCCAGCATTTT

size: -
J: TRBJ2-1
D: TRBD2
V: TRBV3-1/TRBV3-2
CDR3: CASSQDGLGEGLYNEQFF
DNA: TGTGCCAGCAGCCAAGATGGGTTGGGGGAGGGTCTCTACAATGAGCAGTTCTTC

size: -
J: TRBJ2-7
D: TRBD1
V: TRBV18
CDR3: CASSVDRGKYEQYF
DNA: TGTGCCAGCTCAGTGGACAGGGGTAAATACGAGCAGTACTTC

size: -
J: TRBJ2-2
D: -
V: TRBV6-5
CDR3: CATLDGRRGTGELFF
DNA: TGTGCCACCCTGGACGGGAGAAGGGGCACCGGGGAGCTGTTTTTT

size: -
J: TRBJ1-2
D: TRBD1
V: TRBV28
CDR3: CASRPGDRVYGYTF
DNA: TGTGCCAGCAGGCCTGGGGACAGGGTCTATGGCTACACCTTC

size: -
J: TRBJ2-2
D: TRBD2
V: TRBV5-5
CDR3: CASSSGLAGRGGELFF
DNA: TGTGCCAGCAGCTCCGGACTAGCGGGAAGGGGCGGGGAGCTGTTTTTT

size: once
J: TRBJ1-6
D: TRBD1
V: TRBV5-6
CDR3: CASSPYTGTAYNSPLHF
DNA: TGTGCCAGCAGCCCCTATACCGGGACAGCGTATAATTCACCCCTCCACTTT

size: few
J: TRBJ1-5
D: -
V: TRBV18
CDR3: CASSQLKDQPQHF
DNA: TGTGCCAGCTCACAGCTTAAAGATCAGCCCCAGCATTTT

size: -
J: TRBJ1-6
D: -
V: TRBV6-4
CDR3: CASSDSGSGGRHSPLHF
DNA: TGTGCCAGCAGTGACAGCGGTTCGGGGGGTCGGCATTCACCCCTCCACTTT

size: -
J: TRBJ1-6
D: -
V: TRBV27
CDR3: CASSYWSGNNSPLHF
DNA: TGTGCCAGCAGCTACTGGTCAGGGAATAATTCACCCCTCCACTTT

size: -
J: TRBJ2-5
D: -
V: TRBV21-1
CDR3: CASSSGLAREETQYF
DNA: TGTGCCAGCAGCTCTGGACTAGCGAGGGAAGAGACCCAGTACTTC

size: -
J: TRBJ2-2
D: TRBD2
V: TRBV7-2
CDR3: CASSFTGGAGTGELFF
DNA: TGTGCCAGCAGCTTTACCGGGGGGGCAGGCACCGGGGAGCTGTTTTTT

size: -
J: TRBJ1-1
D: -
V: TRBV28
CDR3: CASRRWTVNTEAFF
DNA: TGTGCCAGCAGACGGTGGACAGTGAACACTGAAGCTTTCTTT

size: once
J: TRBJ2-2
D: TRBD1
V: TRBV7-9
CDR3: CASSGRQGFTGELFF
DNA: TGTGCCAGCAGCGGACGACAGGGGTTCACCGGGGAGCTGTTTTTT

size: -
J: TRBJ1-1
D: -
V: TRBV2
CDR3: CASNFGVGSYTEAFF
DNA: TGTGCCAGCAATTTCGGGGTGGGTTCGTACACTGAAGCTTTCTTT

size: -
J: TRBJ1-4
D: -
V: TRBV7-9
CDR3: CASEDYGNNEKLFF
DNA: TGTGCCAGCGAGGACTACGGTAACAATGAAAAACTGTTTTTT